The clone carrying this T cell receptor (beta chain) occurred many times. Its antigen is unidentified. CDR3 length: 15 residues. Trimming shortened V by 6 bases and J by 5 bases, and 17 bases separated the two germline ends. Quantitative 5'-RACE was performed with molecular barcodes, and it yielded the TCR beta libraries. TCRdb re-called the 5' RACE reads with MiXCR, one entry per CDR3 protein. The sample shows roughly 370,000 distinct CDR3 sequences, under 25% of them seen only once. The data originate from a study of CD8 T cells in ankylosing spondylitis. Regarding the study as a whole: Typical of ankylosing spondylitis blood, it appeared, was a TCR beta motif of eight highly homologous variants. Disease-linked clones reportedly showed significant enrichment in matched ankylosing spondylitis synovial fluid.

This TCR was sampled from a male donor with ankylosing spondylitis. The V and J genes are TRBV12-3 or TRBV12-4 and TRBJ2-1, with a tentative D call TRBD2 (6 bases). Sample: blood, either unsorted or a sorted T cell fraction (not recorded which). CDR3 protein: CASRPLAGRHNEQFF. The DNA for the CDR3 is TGTGCCAGCAGACCCCTAGCAGGGAGGCACAATGAGCAGTTCTTC.